The TCR beta chain under discussion was sequenced for a study of response to subunit inactivated influenza vaccine. This clonotype has more than one count but fewer than ten. A junction boundary mismatches the germline segment, possibly from a read error. Each CDR3 protein is one row after TCRdb ran MiXCR on the RT-PCR reads. The profile shows approximately 520,000 distinct CDR3 sequences, 25% of them singletons. CDR1 and CDR2 from the germline V gene are MNHEY and SVGAGI. The CDR3 sequence is 15 residues long. This TCR came from a man in his forties or fifties who received an inactivated influenza vaccine. The sequences come from CD4+ T cells sorted from PBMCs, collected around 5 days after vaccination. This chain connects TRBV6-5 to TRBJ2-3, with TRBD2 identical over 7 bases. Here the CDR3 reads CASSYFGGSTDTQYF. The CDR3 region has the DNA TGTGCCAGCAGCTACTTCGGGGGGAGCACAGATACGCAGTATTTT.